The clone carrying this T cell receptor beta chain was observed a handful of times. Antigen unknown. TCRdb analysed the RT-PCR reads with MiXCR anew, one entry per CDR3 protein. This table holds about 300,000 distinct CDR3 sequences, roughly 22% found once. This specimen comes from a study of response to subunit inactivated influenza vaccine. This CDR3 comprises 14 residues. Trimming removed 4 bases at V and 4 bases at J, with 14 bases between. Germline assignment: CDR1 SGHKS and CDR2 YYEKEE (reference sequence). Findings of the study overall: The authors suggested that few new T cells are recruited per seasonal influenza vaccination.

The rearrangement joins TRBV5-5 to TRBJ1-1; tentatively, D is TRBD1 (6 bases). This material consisted of PBMCs from blood, taken approximately 20 months after vaccination. The sequence was collected from a man between 50 and 70 years old who received an inactivated influenza vaccine. In DNA form, the CDR3 reads TGTGCCAGCAGCCTACTAACAGGGCTCACTGAAGCTTTCTTT. Encoded protein: CASSLLTGLTEAFF.